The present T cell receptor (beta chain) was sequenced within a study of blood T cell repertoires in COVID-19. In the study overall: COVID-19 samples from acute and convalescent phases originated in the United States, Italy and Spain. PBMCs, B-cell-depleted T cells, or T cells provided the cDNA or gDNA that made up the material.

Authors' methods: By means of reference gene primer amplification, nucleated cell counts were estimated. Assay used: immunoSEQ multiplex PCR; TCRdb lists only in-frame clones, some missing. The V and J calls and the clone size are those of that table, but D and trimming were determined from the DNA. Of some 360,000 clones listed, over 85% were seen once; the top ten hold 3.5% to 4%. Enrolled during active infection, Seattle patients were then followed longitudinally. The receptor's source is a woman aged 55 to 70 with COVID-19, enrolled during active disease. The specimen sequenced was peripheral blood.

CDR3 sequence reads: CASSGGHKNTEAFF. DNA for the CDR3: TGCGCCTCCTCGGGAGGACATAAGAACACTGAAGCTTTCTTT. The chain carries TRBV23-1 and TRBJ1-1, with D tentatively TRBD1 (5 bases). TRBV23-1 is identified as an open reading frame with a role that is uncertain. Trimming removed 11 bases from V and 1 base from J, with 17 bases in between. This CDR3 is 14 amino acids long.